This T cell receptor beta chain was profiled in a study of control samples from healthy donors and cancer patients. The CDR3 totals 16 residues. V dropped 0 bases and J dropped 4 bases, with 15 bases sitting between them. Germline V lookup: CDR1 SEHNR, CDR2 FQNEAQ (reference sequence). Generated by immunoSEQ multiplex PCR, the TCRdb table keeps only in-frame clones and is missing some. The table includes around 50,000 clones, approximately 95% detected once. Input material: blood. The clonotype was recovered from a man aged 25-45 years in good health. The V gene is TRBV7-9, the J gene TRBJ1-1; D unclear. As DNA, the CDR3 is TGTGCCAGCAGCTTAGCTGGCCCGGTTTGGTCCACTGAAGCTTTCTTT. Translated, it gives CASSLAGPVWSTEAFF.